This T cell receptor beta chain derives from a study of blood T cell repertoires in COVID-19. Across the whole study: There were acute and convalescent COVID-19 samples, and they came from the United States, Italy and Spain. T cells, B-cell-depleted T cells, or PBMCs supplied cDNA or gDNA.

Profiling relied on immunoSEQ multiplex PCR, and the TCRdb table lists in-frame clones only, not all of them. The sample shows 200,000 to 250,000 clones, 75% to 90% of them seen only once. During active infection, Seattle patients enrolled and were then monitored through disease. In germline, CDR1 is MNHEY, CDR2 SMNVEV (reference sequence). CDR3 size: 14 residues. J was trimmed by 10 bases and V by 6 bases; bases with no gene match: 10. Sequenced: peripheral blood. The genes are TRBV27 and TRBJ2-3; 10 bases align to TRBD2. The sequence derives from a man younger than 45 with COVID-19, enrolled during active disease. The DNA of the CDR3 is TGTGCCAGCAGGCCTGATCGGACTAGCGGCCCGCAGTATTTT. It is translated as CASRPDRTSGPQYF.